One sample yielded the 15 T cell receptor beta chains listed below, sequenced in a study of blood T cell repertoires in COVID-19. Some clones are missing from TCRdb's copy, which holds only in-frame ones; the method was immunoSEQ multiplex PCR. Of 350,000 to 450,000 clones listed, over 75% are singletons. Input material: PBMCs or T cells enriched from blood (not recorded which). These receptors were taken from a man between 35 and 55 years old in a cohort exposed to, infected with or recovered from COVID-19 (not recorded which).

The chain has TRBV10-2 and TRBJ1-6, with 10 positions matching TRBD1. Germline V gene lookup returns CDR1 WSHSY and CDR2 SAAADI. Losses at the gene ends were 6 bases for V and 6 bases for J; bases not matched to a gene: 5. CDR3 length: 15 amino acids. The CDR3 nucleotides read TGCGCCAGCAGAAAGCGGACAGGGGGTAATTCACCCCTCCACTTT. Encoded protein: CASRKRTGGNSPLHF.

This rearrangement joins TRBV24-1 to TRBJ1-4; maybe TRBD1 (5 bases). There are 13 residues in the CDR3. Trimming removed 5 bases from V and 8 bases from J, with 11 bases in between. Per germline, CDR1 KGHDR and CDR2 SFDVKD. The CDR3 loop reads CATSARQGEKLFF. The CDR3 DNA sequence: TGTGCCACCAGTGCGAGGCAGGGCGAAAAACTGTTTTTT.

The chain links TRBV9 to TRBJ2-7; 8 nucleotides line up with TRBD1. Losses at the gene ends were 7 bases for V and 1 base for J; bases not matched to a gene: 4. The CDR3 loop spans 13 amino acids. Germline V gene sequence: CDR1 SGDLS, CDR2 YYNGEE. The CDR3 DNA sequence: TGTGCCAGCGGGACAGGACCTTCCTACGAGCAGTACTTC. Its protein is CASGTGPSYEQYF.

The chain couples TRBV5-1 to TRBJ2-1; 13 nucleotides agree with TRBD2. V trimming: 7 bases; J trimming: 7 bases; junction bases outside the gene matches: 17. This CDR3 has 18 residues. Per the germline V gene, CDR1 is SGHRS and CDR2 is YFSETQ. The DNA for the CDR3 is TGCGCCAGCCAATTGGGTTTCGGGACTAGCGGGATGGGGAATGAGCAGTTCTTC. It yields the protein CASQLGFGTSGMGNEQFF.

This sequence joins TRBV4-2 and TRBJ2-7; TRBD1 aligns across 7 bases. CDR1 and CDR2 (germline): LGHNA, YNFKEQ. The CDR3 contains 15 residues. The junction had 5 bases not matched to a gene; V was cut back by 0 bases and J by 3 bases. The CDR3 region has the DNA TGTGCCAGCAGCCAAGACCTCCAGGGGGTCTACGAGCAGTACTTC. Amino acids: CASSQDLQGVYEQYF.

The rearrangement uses TRBV3-1 (or the pseudogene TRBV3-2) and TRBJ2-7, with a possible D match to TRBD2 (7 bases). The ends were cut back, 1 base at V and 5 bases at J, with 9 bases in the middle. In germline, CDR1 is LGHDT, CDR2 YNNKEL (reference sequence). There are 13 residues in the CDR3. For the CDR3, the DNA is TGTGCCAGCAGCCAAGGAGGGGGGGACGAGCAGTACTTC. Translated: CASSQGGGDEQYF.

The chain is built from TRBV5-1 and TRBJ1-1; D possibly corresponds to TRBD1 (6 bases). The CDR3 runs to 13 residues. The V gene lost 4 bases and the J gene lost 1 base, with 8 bases spanning the gap. Germline V gene lookup returns CDR1 SGHRS and CDR2 YFSETQ. The CDR3 sequence is CASSGGQNTEAFF. CDR3 bases: TGCGCCAGCAGCGGGGGACAGAACACTGAAGCTTTCTTT.

This clone was detected only once. This sequence joins TRBV2 and TRBJ2-7; tentatively, D is TRBD1 (6 bases). Per the germline V gene, CDR1 is SNHLY and CDR2 is FYNNEI. V gave up 8 bases and J gave up 4 bases, with 9 bases separating them. The CDR3 has 11 residues. CDR3 nucleotides: TGTGCCAGCGGACAGCATTACGAGCAGTACTTC. Translated, it gives CASGQHYEQYF.

A few counts support this clone. The chain links TRBV5-3 to TRBJ2-7; maybe TRBD2 (9 bases). Being an ORF, TRBV5-3 has a function that is uncertain. With 3 bases removed from V and 5 bases from J, the gap between germline ends came to 18 bases. The CDR3 covers 15 residues. For the CDR3, the DNA is TGTGCCAGAAGCTACAGGGGGACTAGCAAGGACGAGCAGTACTTC. Translated, it gives CARSYRGTSKDEQYF.

The genes are TRBV6-5 and TRBJ1-2; 8 nucleotides match TRBD1. This CDR3 region has 13 residues. Germline values: CDR1 MNHEY, CDR2 SVGAGI. V lost 7 bases, J lost 2 bases, and 3 bases stayed unmatched. CDR3 nucleotide sequence: TGTGCCAGCACACACAGGGGGAACTATGGCTACACCTTC. It specifies CASTHRGNYGYTF.

The chain recombines TRBV5-1 with TRBJ2-1, with 7 bases matching TRBD2. Germline V gene data show CDR1 as SGHRS and CDR2 as YFSETQ. The CDR3 length is 14 residues. With V trimmed by 5 bases and J by 5 bases, 7 bases remained unmatched. As DNA, the CDR3 is TGCGCCAGCAGGTACACTAGCGCGAACAATGAGCAGTTCTTC. Translated: CASRYTSANNEQFF.

The rearrangement joins TRBV29-1 to TRBJ2-7; the match to TRBD1 covers 10 bases. Germline CDR1 and CDR2: SQVTM and ANQGSEA. The J segment lost 4 bases and the V segment lost 6 bases, leaving 6 bases of the junction unmatched. The length of the CDR3 is 13 residues. The CDR3 coding sequence is TGCAGCGTGGGGACAGGGGCTTTTTACGAGCAGTACTTC. Translated: CSVGTGAFYEQYF.

The rearrangement uses TRBV25-1 and TRBJ1-3, with no clear D. The CDR3 contains 13 residues. CDR1 is MGHDK, CDR2 SYGVNS, per germline. V was clipped by 11 bases and J by 0 bases, with 11 bases between them. DNA of the CDR3: TGTGCCTCTAGGCAATCCTCTGGAAACACCATATATTTT. This gives the protein CASRQSSGNTIYF.

This chain connects TRBV18 to TRBJ2-1; no clear D. The CDR3 runs to 15 residues. In germline, CDR1 is KGHSH, CDR2 LQKENI. V shed 6 bases and J shed 3 bases, with 15 bases lying between them. CDR3 loop: CASSSSPVVYNEQFF. DNA for the CDR3: TGTGCCAGCTCCTCAAGCCCGGTAGTCTACAATGAGCAGTTCTTC.

The rearrangement links TRBV29-1 to TRBJ2-7; D ambiguous. With 0 bases removed from V and 4 bases from J, the gap between germline ends came to 10 bases. The CDR3 totals 13 residues. CDR1 and CDR2 (germline): SQVTM, ANQGSEA. CDR3 amino acids: CSVEERRVYEQYF. DNA of the CDR3: TGCAGCGTTGAAGAGCGGAGAGTGTACGAGCAGTACTTC.